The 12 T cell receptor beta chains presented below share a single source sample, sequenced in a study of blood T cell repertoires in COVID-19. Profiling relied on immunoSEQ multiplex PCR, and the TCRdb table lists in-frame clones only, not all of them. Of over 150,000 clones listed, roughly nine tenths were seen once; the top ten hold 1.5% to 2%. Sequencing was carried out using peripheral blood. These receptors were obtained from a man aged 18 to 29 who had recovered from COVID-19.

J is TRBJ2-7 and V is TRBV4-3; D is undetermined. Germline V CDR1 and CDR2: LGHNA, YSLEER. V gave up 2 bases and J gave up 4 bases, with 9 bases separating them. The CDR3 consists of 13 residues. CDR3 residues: CASSQSVMYEQYF. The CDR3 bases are TGCGCCAGCAGCCAATCAGTAATGTACGAGCAGTACTTC.

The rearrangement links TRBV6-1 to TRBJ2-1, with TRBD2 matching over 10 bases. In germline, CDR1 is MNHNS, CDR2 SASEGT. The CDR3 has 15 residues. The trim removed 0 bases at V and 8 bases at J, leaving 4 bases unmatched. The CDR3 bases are TGTGCCAGCAGTGAAGCCCGGACTAGCGGAGATGAGCAGTTCTTC. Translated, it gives CASSEARTSGDEQFF.

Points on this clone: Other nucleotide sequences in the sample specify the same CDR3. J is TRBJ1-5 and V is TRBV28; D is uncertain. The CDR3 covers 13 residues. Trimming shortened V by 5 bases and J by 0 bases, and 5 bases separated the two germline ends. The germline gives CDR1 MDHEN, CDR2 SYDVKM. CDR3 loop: CASSRDSNQPQHF. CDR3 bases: TGTGCCAGCAGTCGAGATAGCAATCAGCCCCAGCATTTT.

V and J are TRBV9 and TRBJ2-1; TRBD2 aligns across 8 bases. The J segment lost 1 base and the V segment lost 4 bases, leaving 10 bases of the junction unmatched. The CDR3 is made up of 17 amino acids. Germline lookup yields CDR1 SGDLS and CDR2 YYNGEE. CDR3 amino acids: CASSQLPSGGSYNEQFF. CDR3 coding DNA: TGTGCCAGCAGCCAACTTCCCAGCGGGGGTTCCTACAATGAGCAGTTCTTC.

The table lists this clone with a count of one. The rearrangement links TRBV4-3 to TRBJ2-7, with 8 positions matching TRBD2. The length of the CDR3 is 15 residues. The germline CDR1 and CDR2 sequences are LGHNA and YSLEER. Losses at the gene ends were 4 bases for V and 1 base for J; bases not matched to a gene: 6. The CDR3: CASSRLTSESYEQYF. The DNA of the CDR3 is TGCGCCAGCAGCCGCCTGACTAGCGAATCCTACGAGCAGTACTTC.

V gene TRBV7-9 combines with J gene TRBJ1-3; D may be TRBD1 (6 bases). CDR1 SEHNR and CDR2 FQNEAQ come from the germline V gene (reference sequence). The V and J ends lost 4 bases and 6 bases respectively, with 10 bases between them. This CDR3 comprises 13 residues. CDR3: CASSSTGKNTIYF. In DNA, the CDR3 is TGTGCCAGCAGCTCGACAGGAAAAAACACCATATATTTT.

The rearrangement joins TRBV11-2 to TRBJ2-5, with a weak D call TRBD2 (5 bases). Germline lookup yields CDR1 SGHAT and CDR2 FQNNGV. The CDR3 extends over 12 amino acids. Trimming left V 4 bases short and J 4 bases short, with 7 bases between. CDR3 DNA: TGTGCCAGCAGCTACGGGGTAGAGACCCAGTACTTC. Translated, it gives CASSYGVETQYF.

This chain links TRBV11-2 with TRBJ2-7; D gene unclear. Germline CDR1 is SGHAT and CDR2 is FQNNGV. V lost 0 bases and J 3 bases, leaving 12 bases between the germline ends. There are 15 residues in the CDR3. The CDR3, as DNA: TGTGCCAGCAGCTTAGAAGCCGGTCTATACTACGAGCAGTACTTC. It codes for CASSLEAGLYYEQYF.

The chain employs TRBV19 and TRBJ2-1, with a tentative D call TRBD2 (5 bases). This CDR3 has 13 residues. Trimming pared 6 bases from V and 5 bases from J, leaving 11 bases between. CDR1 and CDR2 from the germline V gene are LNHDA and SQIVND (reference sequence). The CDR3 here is CASSWTFNNEQFF. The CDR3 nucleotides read TGTGCCAGTAGCTGGACTTTCAACAATGAGCAGTTCTTC. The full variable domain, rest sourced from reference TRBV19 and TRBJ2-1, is DGGITQSPKYLFRKEGQNVTLSCEQNLNHDAMYWYRQDPGQGLRLIYYSQIVNDFQKGDIAEGYSVSREKKESFPLTVTSAQKNPTAFYLCASSWTFNNEQFFGPGTRLTVL.

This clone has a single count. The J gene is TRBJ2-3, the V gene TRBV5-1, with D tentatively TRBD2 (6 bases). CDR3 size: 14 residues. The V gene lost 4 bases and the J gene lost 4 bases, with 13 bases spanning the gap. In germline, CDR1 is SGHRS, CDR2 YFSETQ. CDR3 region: CASSPPAGADTQYF. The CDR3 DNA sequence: TGCGCCAGCAGCCCCCCAGCGGGTGCAGATACGCAGTATTTT.

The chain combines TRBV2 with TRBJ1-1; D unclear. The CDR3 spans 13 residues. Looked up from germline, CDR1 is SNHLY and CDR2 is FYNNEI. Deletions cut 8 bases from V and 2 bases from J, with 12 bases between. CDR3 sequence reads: CASCQAANTEAFF. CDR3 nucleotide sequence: TGTGCCAGCTGCCAGGCCGCTAACACTGAAGCTTTCTTT.

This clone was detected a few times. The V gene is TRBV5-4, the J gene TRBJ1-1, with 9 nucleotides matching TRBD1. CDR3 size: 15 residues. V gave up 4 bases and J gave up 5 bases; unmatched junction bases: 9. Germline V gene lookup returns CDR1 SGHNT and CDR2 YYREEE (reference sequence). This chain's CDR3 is CASSPRTGDETEAFF. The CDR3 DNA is TGTGCCAGCAGCCCGAGGACAGGGGATGAAACTGAAGCTTTCTTT.